This is a list of T cell receptor beta chains from one sample in a study of graft-versus-host responses after intestinal transplantation. Using immunoSEQ multiplex PCR, the repertoire was profiled, and TCRdb retains in-frame clones only, with some absent. Of 12,000 or so clones listed, over 60% are singletons. The sample in question was PBMCs, obtained nearly 500 days after intestinal transplant. The receptor source for this set is a human patient who received an intestinal transplant, so some T cells may come from the graft donor. Both conserved end residues are part of each CDR3. The D gene is left open where the match is weak. The size entry is marked missing in some rows and otherwise reads once, few, many or a size class.

v_gene: TRBV5-1; j_gene: TRBJ1-5; d_gene: TRBD1; abundance: .; CDR3nt: TGCGCCAGCAGCCCAACCACAGGGGCTAGCAATCAGCCCCAGCATTTT; CDR3aa: CASSPTTGASNQPQHF
v_gene: TRBV5-3; j_gene: TRBJ1-5; d_gene: .; abundance: .; CDR3nt: TGTGCCAGAAGCTTGTTTCAGCCCCAGCATTTT; CDR3aa: CARSLFQPQHF
v_gene: TRBV6-5; j_gene: TRBJ2-7; d_gene: .; abundance: few; CDR3nt: TGTGCCAGCAGTTCGAACCACGAGCAGTACTTC; CDR3aa: CASSSNHEQYF
v_gene: TRBV5-6; j_gene: TRBJ2-3; d_gene: .; abundance: .; CDR3nt: TGTGCCAGCAGCTTCGGGACAGATACGCAGTATTTT; CDR3aa: CASSFGTDTQYF
v_gene: TRBV5-5; j_gene: TRBJ1-3; d_gene: TRBD1; abundance: .; CDR3nt: TGTGCCAGCAGCCGCTTGATTACGGGACAGAAGGCTAGGGACACCATATATTTT; CDR3aa: CASSRLITGQKARDTIYF
v_gene: TRBV14; j_gene: TRBJ2-6; d_gene: .; abundance: .; CDR3nt: TGTGCCAGCAGCCAAGATGGATCCACTGGGGCCAACGTCCTGACTTTC; CDR3aa: CASSQDGSTGANVLTF
v_gene: TRBV11-2; j_gene: TRBJ1-1; d_gene: TRBD1; abundance: .; CDR3nt: TGTGCCAGCAGCTTCGGGACAGCGGAAGCTTTCTTT; CDR3aa: CASSFGTAEAFF
v_gene: TRBV7-3; j_gene: TRBJ2-1; d_gene: TRBD2; abundance: .; CDR3nt: TGTGCCAGCAGCACCGGGACTAGCGGGATCAATGAGCAGTTCTTC; CDR3aa: CASSTGTSGINEQFF
v_gene: TRBV2; j_gene: TRBJ2-7; d_gene: .; abundance: .; CDR3nt: TGTGCCAGCAGTGATGACCCACACTCCTACGAGCAGTACTTC; CDR3aa: CASSDDPHSYEQYF
v_gene: TRBV5-4; j_gene: TRBJ1-4; d_gene: .; abundance: .; CDR3nt: TGTGCCAGCAGCTTGGGGCAGGGCGGTGAAAAACTGTTTTTT; CDR3aa: CASSLGQGGEKLFF
v_gene: TRBV11-1; j_gene: TRBJ2-7; d_gene: .; abundance: .; CDR3nt: TGTGCCAGCAGCGGGTACGAGCAGTACTTC; CDR3aa: CASSGYEQYF
v_gene: TRBV6-1; j_gene: TRBJ1-6; d_gene: TRBD1; abundance: once; CDR3nt: TGTGCCAGCAGACAGGGGGCGGAGAATTCACCCCTCCACTTT; CDR3aa: CASRQGAENSPLHF
v_gene: TRBV9; j_gene: TRBJ2-1; d_gene: .; abundance: .; CDR3nt: TGTGCCAGCAGCCCCCGGACCCCCTACAATGAGCAGTTCTTC; CDR3aa: CASSPRTPYNEQFF
v_gene: TRBV19; j_gene: TRBJ1-5; d_gene: .; abundance: .; CDR3nt: TGTGCCAGTAGTATTAGCTACTATAGCAATCAGCCCCAGCATTTT; CDR3aa: CASSISYYSNQPQHF
v_gene: TRBV28; j_gene: TRBJ2-2; d_gene: .; abundance: .; CDR3nt: TGTGCCAGCAGTTTATACTACGGGAGTGAGGCCGGGGAGCTGTTTTTT; CDR3aa: CASSLYYGSEAGELFF
v_gene: TRBV6-5; j_gene: TRBJ1-3; d_gene: .; abundance: .; CDR3nt: TGTGCCAGCAGCACCGACGGGAGCTCTGGAAACACCATATATTTT; CDR3aa: CASSTDGSSGNTIYF
v_gene: TRBV5-4; j_gene: TRBJ2-3; d_gene: TRBD2; abundance: .; CDR3nt: TGTGCCAGCAGCCGGTCGGCGGGAGGGTATACAGATACGCAGTATTTT; CDR3aa: CASSRSAGGYTDTQYF
v_gene: TRBV7-9; j_gene: TRBJ1-2; d_gene: .; abundance: .; CDR3nt: TGTGCCAGCAGCTTAGCGGGGGGCCCCGGCTACACCTTC; CDR3aa: CASSLAGGPGYTF
v_gene: TRBV4-2; j_gene: TRBJ2-7; d_gene: .; abundance: .; CDR3nt: TGTGCCAGCAGCCAAGGGGCTAGCGCCACGGGAGAGCAGTACTTC; CDR3aa: CASSQGASATGEQYF
v_gene: TRBV6-6; j_gene: TRBJ2-7; d_gene: TRBD2; abundance: .; CDR3nt: TGTGCCAGCAGCCGACTAGCGGGATACGAGCAGTACTTC; CDR3aa: CASSRLAGYEQYF
v_gene: TRBV4-2; j_gene: TRBJ1-5; d_gene: .; abundance: once; CDR3nt: TGTGCCAGCAGCCATCTGGGAGAGAGCAATCAGCCCCAGCATTTT; CDR3aa: CASSHLGESNQPQHF
v_gene: TRBV6-4; j_gene: TRBJ2-3; d_gene: TRBD2; abundance: .; CDR3nt: TGTGCCAGCAGTGGGACTAGCGGGCACACAGATACGCAGTATTTT; CDR3aa: CASSGTSGHTDTQYF
v_gene: TRBV6-6; j_gene: TRBJ2-7; d_gene: .; abundance: .; CDR3nt: TGTGCCAGCAGTTATACTTGGTCCTCCTACGAGCAGTACTTC; CDR3aa: CASSYTWSSYEQYF
v_gene: TRBV27; j_gene: TRBJ2-3; d_gene: .; abundance: .; CDR3nt: TGTGCCAGCAGTTCCCCGCTGGCGGAGCCTGGGGATACGCAGTATTTT; CDR3aa: CASSSPLAEPGDTQYF
v_gene: TRBV2; j_gene: TRBJ2-3; d_gene: .; abundance: .; CDR3nt: TGTGCCAGCAGTGAAGCTATAACAGATACGCAGTATTTT; CDR3aa: CASSEAITDTQYF
v_gene: TRBV28; j_gene: TRBJ2-7; d_gene: TRBD1; abundance: .; CDR3nt: TGTGCCAGCACTCCCGGGACAGGGAGAGACGAGCAGTACTTC; CDR3aa: CASTPGTGRDEQYF
v_gene: TRBV27; j_gene: TRBJ1-4; d_gene: .; abundance: few; CDR3nt: TGTGCCAGCAGTTTAATTTGGGGGGAAAAACTGTTTTTT; CDR3aa: CASSLIWGEKLFF
v_gene: TRBV6-5; j_gene: TRBJ2-1; d_gene: TRBD2; abundance: .; CDR3nt: TGTGCCAGCAGCGTAGCGGGATCCTACAATGAGCAGTTCTTC; CDR3aa: CASSVAGSYNEQFF
v_gene: TRBV6-1; j_gene: TRBJ2-3; d_gene: TRBD1; abundance: .; CDR3nt: TGTGCCAGCAGTGAAGCAGGGGGGACAGGGGCAGATACGCAGTATTTT; CDR3aa: CASSEAGGTGADTQYF
v_gene: TRBV7-6; j_gene: TRBJ2-7; d_gene: .; abundance: medium-sized; CDR3nt: TGTGCCAGCAGCCCAGAGACAGTCTCCGAGCAGTACTTC; CDR3aa: CASSPETVSEQYF
v_gene: TRBV19; j_gene: TRBJ2-6; d_gene: .; abundance: .; CDR3nt: TGTGCCGTAGGGGTAGAGGAGGCCAACGTCCTGACTTTC; CDR3aa: CAVGVEEANVLTF
v_gene: TRBV4-1; j_gene: TRBJ1-2; d_gene: .; abundance: .; CDR3nt: TGCGCCAGCAGCCAAGATAACGGAGAGAGTAACTATGGCTACACCTTC; CDR3aa: CASSQDNGESNYGYTF
v_gene: TRBV9; j_gene: TRBJ2-7; d_gene: .; abundance: .; CDR3nt: TGTGCCAGCAGCGCCTACCACGGGAGAGGCTACGAGCAGTACTTC; CDR3aa: CASSAYHGRGYEQYF
v_gene: TRBV28; j_gene: TRBJ2-5; d_gene: TRBD1; abundance: .; CDR3nt: TGTGCCAGCAGTTTCCCTGCAGGGGGAAGGGGCCAAGAGACCCAGTACTTC; CDR3aa: CASSFPAGGRGQETQYF
v_gene: TRBV19; j_gene: TRBJ1-5; d_gene: TRBD1; abundance: .; CDR3nt: TGTGCCAGTAGTATCCTACAGGGGAATCAGCCCCAGCATTTT; CDR3aa: CASSILQGNQPQHF
v_gene: TRBV14; j_gene: TRBJ1-2; d_gene: .; abundance: .; CDR3nt: TGTGCCAGCAGCCAAGATGTAGGGGTTGGCTACACCTTC; CDR3aa: CASSQDVGVGYTF
v_gene: TRBV9; j_gene: TRBJ2-1; d_gene: .; abundance: .; CDR3nt: TGTGCCAGCAGCGTACGCTTATCAGATGAGCAGTTCTTC; CDR3aa: CASSVRLSDEQFF
v_gene: TRBV28; j_gene: TRBJ1-5; d_gene: .; abundance: .; CDR3nt: TGTGCCAGCAGTTTAATGGAGTATCAGCCCCAGCATTTT; CDR3aa: CASSLMEYQPQHF
v_gene: TRBV6-5; j_gene: TRBJ2-2; d_gene: .; abundance: once; CDR3nt: TGTGCCAGCAGGCCTATGAACACCGGGGAGCTGTTTTTT; CDR3aa: CASRPMNTGELFF
v_gene: TRBV18; j_gene: TRBJ2-5; d_gene: TRBD2; abundance: .; CDR3nt: TGTGCCAGCTCACCGGGACTACAAGAGACCCAGTACTTC; CDR3aa: CASSPGLQETQYF
v_gene: TRBV5-5; j_gene: TRBJ2-7; d_gene: TRBD2; abundance: .; CDR3nt: TGTGCCAGCAGCCAAGAGGTGGGGCGGGGGTTCAACGAGCAGTACTTC; CDR3aa: CASSQEVGRGFNEQYF
v_gene: TRBV7-9; j_gene: TRBJ2-1; d_gene: .; abundance: few; CDR3nt: TGTGCCAGCAGCTTCGGGCAGGGACCCTCCTACAATGAGCAGTTCTTC; CDR3aa: CASSFGQGPSYNEQFF
v_gene: TRBV6-4; j_gene: TRBJ2-3; d_gene: .; abundance: .; CDR3nt: TGTGCCAGCAGTGACTCGGGAGCGGCGAATACGCAGTATTTT; CDR3aa: CASSDSGAANTQYF
v_gene: TRBV12-2; j_gene: TRBJ2-5; d_gene: .; abundance: .; CDR3nt: TGTGCAAGTCGCTCCCCCTCGCCGCGGACAGGGGAAGAGACCCAGTACTTC; CDR3aa: CASRSPSPRTGEETQYF
v_gene: TRBV4-2; j_gene: TRBJ2-1; d_gene: .; abundance: .; CDR3nt: TGTGCCAGCAGCCAAGCCTGGCAGGACAATGAGCAGTTCTTC; CDR3aa: CASSQAWQDNEQFF
v_gene: TRBV6-9; j_gene: TRBJ2-3; d_gene: .; abundance: .; CDR3nt: TGTGCCAGCAGTTACATCGTGGGAGGAGGAGATACGCAGTATTTT; CDR3aa: CASSYIVGGGDTQYF
v_gene: TRBV7-6; j_gene: TRBJ2-6; d_gene: .; abundance: .; CDR3nt: TGTGCCAGCAGCTTAGTTTTGGGGACTGCTCCTGGGGCCAACGTCCTGACTTTC; CDR3aa: CASSLVLGTAPGANVLTF
v_gene: TRBV25-1; j_gene: TRBJ2-5; d_gene: .; abundance: .; CDR3nt: TGTGCCAGCAGTGACCCGACGGGCCCCGAGACCCAGTACTTC; CDR3aa: CASSDPTGPETQYF
v_gene: TRBV14; j_gene: TRBJ1-4; d_gene: .; abundance: .; CDR3nt: TGTGCCAGCAGCCAAGAGGCAGGGAATGCGAATGAAAAACTGTTTTTT; CDR3aa: CASSQEAGNANEKLFF